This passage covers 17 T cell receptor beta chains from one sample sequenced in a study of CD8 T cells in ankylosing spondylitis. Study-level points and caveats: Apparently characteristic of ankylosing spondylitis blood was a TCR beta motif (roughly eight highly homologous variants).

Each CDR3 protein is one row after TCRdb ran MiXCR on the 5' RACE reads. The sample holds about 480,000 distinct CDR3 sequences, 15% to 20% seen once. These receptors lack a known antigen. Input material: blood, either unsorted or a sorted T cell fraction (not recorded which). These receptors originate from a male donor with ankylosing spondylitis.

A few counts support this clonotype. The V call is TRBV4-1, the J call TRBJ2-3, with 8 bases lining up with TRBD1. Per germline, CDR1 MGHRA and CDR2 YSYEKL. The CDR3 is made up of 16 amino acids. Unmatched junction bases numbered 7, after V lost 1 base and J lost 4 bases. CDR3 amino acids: CASSQGTGKTADTQYF. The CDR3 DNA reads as TGCGCCAGCAGCCAAGGGACAGGGAAAACTGCAGATACGCAGTATTTT.

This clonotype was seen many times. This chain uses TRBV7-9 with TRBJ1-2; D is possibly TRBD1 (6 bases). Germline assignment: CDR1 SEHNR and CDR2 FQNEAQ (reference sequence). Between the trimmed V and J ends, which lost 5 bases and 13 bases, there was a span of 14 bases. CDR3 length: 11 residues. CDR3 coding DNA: TGTGCCAGCAGCATACGACAGGAAACCACCTTC. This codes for CASSIRQETTF.

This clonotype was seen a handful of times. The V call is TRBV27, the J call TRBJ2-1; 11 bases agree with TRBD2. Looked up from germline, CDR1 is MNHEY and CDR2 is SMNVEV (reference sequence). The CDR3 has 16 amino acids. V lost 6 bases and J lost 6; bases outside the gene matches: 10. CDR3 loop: CASSINRLAGINEQFF. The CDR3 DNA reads TGTGCCAGCAGCATTAACAGACTAGCGGGGATCAATGAGCAGTTCTTC.

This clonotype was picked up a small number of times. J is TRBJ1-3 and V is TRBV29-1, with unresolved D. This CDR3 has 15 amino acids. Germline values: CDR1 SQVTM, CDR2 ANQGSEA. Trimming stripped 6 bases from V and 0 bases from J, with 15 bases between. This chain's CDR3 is CSVNMRRPSGNTIYF. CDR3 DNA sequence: TGCAGCGTCAATATGAGGAGACCCTCTGGAAACACCATATATTTT. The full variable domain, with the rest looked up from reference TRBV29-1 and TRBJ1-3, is SAVISQKPSRDICQRGTSLTIQCQVDSQVTMMFWYRQQPGQSLTLIATANQGSEATYESGFVIDKFPISRPNLTFSTLTVSNMSPEDSSIYLCSVNMRRPSGNTIYFGEGSWLTVV.

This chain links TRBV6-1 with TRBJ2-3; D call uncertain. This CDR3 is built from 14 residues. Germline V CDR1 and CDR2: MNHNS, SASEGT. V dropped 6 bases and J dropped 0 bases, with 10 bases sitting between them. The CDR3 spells CASSSFFSTDTQYF. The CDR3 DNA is TGTGCCAGCAGCTCTTTTTTTAGCACAGATACGCAGTATTTT.

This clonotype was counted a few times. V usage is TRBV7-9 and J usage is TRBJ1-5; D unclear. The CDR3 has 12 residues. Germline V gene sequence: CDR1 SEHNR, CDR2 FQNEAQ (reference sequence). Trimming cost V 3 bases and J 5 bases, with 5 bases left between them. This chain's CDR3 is CASSFDYQPQHF. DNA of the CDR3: TGTGCCAGCAGCTTCGATTATCAGCCCCAGCATTTT.

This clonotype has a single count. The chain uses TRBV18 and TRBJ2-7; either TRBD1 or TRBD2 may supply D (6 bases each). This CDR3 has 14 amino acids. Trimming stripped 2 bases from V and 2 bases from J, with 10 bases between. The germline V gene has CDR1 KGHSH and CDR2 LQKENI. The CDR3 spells CASSPVRDTYEQYF. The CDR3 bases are TGTGCCAGCTCACCAGTGCGGGACACCTACGAGCAGTACTTC.

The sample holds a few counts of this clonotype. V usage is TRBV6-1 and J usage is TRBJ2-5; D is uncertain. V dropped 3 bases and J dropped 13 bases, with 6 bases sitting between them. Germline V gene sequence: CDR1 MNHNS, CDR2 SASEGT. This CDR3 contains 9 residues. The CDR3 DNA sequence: TGTGCCAGCAGTGACAGCCGGTACTTC. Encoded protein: CASSDSRYF.

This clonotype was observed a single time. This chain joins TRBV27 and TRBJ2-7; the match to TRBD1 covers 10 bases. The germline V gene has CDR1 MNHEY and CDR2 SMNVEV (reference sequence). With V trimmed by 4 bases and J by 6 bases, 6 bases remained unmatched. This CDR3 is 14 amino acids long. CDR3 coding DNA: TGTGCCAGCAGTTCCTACCGGACAGGGGGCGAGCAGTACTTC. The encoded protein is CASSSYRTGGEQYF.

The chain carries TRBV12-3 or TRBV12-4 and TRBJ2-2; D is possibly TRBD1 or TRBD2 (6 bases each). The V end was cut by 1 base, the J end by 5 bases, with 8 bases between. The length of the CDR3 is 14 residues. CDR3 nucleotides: TGTGCCAGCAGTTTAGGGGGGGCTACCGGGGAGCTGTTTTTT. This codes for CASSLGGATGELFF.

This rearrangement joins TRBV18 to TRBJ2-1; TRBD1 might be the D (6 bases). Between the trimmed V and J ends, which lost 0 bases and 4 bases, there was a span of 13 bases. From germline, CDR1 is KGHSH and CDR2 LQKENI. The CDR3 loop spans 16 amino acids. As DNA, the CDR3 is TGTGCCAGCTCACCACCGATCAGGGGCCCATACAATGAGCAGTTCTTC. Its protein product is CASSPPIRGPYNEQFF.

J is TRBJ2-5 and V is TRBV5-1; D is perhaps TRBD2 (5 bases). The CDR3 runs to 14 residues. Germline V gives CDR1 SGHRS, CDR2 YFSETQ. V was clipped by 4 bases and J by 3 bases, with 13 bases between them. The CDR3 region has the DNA TGCGCCAGCAGCAGGTTGCCGGGAAAAGAGACCCAGTACTTC. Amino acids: CASSRLPGKETQYF.

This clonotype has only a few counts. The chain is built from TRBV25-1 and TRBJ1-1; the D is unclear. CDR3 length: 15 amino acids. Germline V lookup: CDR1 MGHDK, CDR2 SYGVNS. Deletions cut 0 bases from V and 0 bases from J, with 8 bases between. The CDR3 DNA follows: TGTGCCAGCAGTGAATACGGCGTACTGAACACTGAAGCTTTCTTT. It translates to CASSEYGVLNTEAFF.

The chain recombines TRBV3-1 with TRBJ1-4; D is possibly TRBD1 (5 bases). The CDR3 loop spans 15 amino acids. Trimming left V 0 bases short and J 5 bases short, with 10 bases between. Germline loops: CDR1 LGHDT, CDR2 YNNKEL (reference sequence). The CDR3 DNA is TGTGCCAGCAGCCAAGAGGGGGGGAGGAATGAAAAACTGTTTTTT. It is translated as CASSQEGGRNEKLFF. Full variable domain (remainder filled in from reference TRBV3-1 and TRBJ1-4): DTAVSQTPKYLVTQMGNDKSIKCEQNLGHDTMYWYKQDSKKFLKIMFSYNNKELIINETVPNRFSPKSPDKAHLNLHINSLELGDSAVYFCASSQEGGRNEKLFFGSGTQLSVL.

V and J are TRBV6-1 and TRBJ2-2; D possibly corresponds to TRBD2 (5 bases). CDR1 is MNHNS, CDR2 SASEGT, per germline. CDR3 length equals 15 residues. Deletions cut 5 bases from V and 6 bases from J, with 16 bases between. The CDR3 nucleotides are TGTGCCAGCAGTAGACCGGACTCCCGTTCCGGGGAGCTGTTTTTT. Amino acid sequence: CASSRPDSRSGELFF.

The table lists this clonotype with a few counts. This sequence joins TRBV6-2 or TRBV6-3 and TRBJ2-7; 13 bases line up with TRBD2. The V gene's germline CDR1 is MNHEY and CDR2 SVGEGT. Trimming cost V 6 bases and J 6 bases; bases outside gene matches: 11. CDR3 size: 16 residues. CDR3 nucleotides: TGTGCCAGCAGCCCCGGACTAGCGGGAGTGGGACCCGAGCAGTACTTC. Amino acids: CASSPGLAGVGPEQYF.

CDR3 sequence reads: CASRVGQGSGELFF. In DNA, the CDR3 is TGCGCCAGCAGGGTCGGACAGGGCTCCGGGGAGCTGTTTTTT. This chain uses TRBV5-1 with TRBJ2-2, with 8 bases lining up with TRBD1. Per the germline V gene, CDR1 is SGHRS and CDR2 is YFSETQ. The CDR3 length is 14 residues. Trimming cost V 5 bases and J 6 bases; bases outside gene matches: 6.